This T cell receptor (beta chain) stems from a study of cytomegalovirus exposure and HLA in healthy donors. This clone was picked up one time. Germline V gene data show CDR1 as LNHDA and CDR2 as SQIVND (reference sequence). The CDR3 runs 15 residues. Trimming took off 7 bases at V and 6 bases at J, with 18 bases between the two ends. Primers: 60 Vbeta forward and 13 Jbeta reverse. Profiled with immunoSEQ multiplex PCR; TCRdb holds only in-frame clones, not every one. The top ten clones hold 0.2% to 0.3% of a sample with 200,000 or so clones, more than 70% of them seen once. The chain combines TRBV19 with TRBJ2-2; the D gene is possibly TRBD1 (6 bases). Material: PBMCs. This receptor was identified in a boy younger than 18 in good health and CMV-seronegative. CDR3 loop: CASIDRQEGAGELFF. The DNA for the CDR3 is TGTGCCAGTATCGACCGACAGGAAGGGGCCGGGGAGCTGTTTTTT.